The 26 T cell receptor beta chains reported below all come from one sample, sequenced in a study of T cell responses to AZD1222 COVID-19 vaccine. TCRdb's copy holds only in-frame clones and misses some; the assay was immunoSEQ multiplex PCR. Among about 56,000 clones listed, 70% to 90% were seen once. Sample: peripheral blood, taken on day 0 of AZD1222 vaccination. These receptors came from an adult in good health.

In this sample, this clone turned up once. J is TRBJ2-7 and V is TRBV5-6, with 8 bases matching TRBD1. V was pared by 0 bases and J by 2 bases, with 10 bases of the junction left unmatched. The CDR3 is 17 amino acids. Germline CDR1 SGHDT, CDR2 YYEEEE. The CDR3 loop is CASSLVPPRDRPYEQYF. In nucleotides, the CDR3 is TGTGCCAGCAGCTTGGTCCCTCCTCGGGACAGGCCCTACGAGCAGTACTTC.

The CDR3 DNA is TGTGCTAGTAGAGGTCCAGGGAATGGCTACACCTTC. Its translation: CASRGPGNGYTF. V is TRBV12-5 and J is TRBJ1-2, with D possibly matching TRBD1 (5 bases). Germline CDR1 LGHNT, CDR2 FRNRAP. The ends were cut back, 8 bases at V and 6 bases at J, with 13 bases in the middle. This CDR3 region has 12 residues.

The count of this clone is one. V usage is TRBV4-1 and J usage is TRBJ1-6, with D tentatively TRBD1 (6 bases). The germline CDR1 and CDR2 sequences are MGHRA and YSYEKL. The germline V and J ends were trimmed by 4 bases and 7 bases, with 20 bases remaining between them. The CDR3 consists of 17 residues. CDR3 coding DNA: TGCGCCAGCAGCCGCACCCAGGGGACGCGATACAATTCACCCCTCCACTTT. Translated, it gives CASSRTQGTRYNSPLHF.

A single count supports this clone. The V and J genes are TRBV11-3 and TRBJ2-3; the D gene is possibly TRBD2 (6 bases). The germline V and J ends were trimmed by 1 base and 5 bases, with 10 bases remaining between them. Germline assignment: CDR1 SGHNT and CDR2 YENEEA. CDR3 length: 14 amino acids. CDR3 DNA: TGTGCCAGCAGCTTAGGCGGGGTTGGAGATACGCAGTATTTT. Protein: CASSLGGVGDTQYF.

The count of this clone is one. The chain employs TRBV19 and TRBJ2-5, with a possible D match to TRBD1 (6 bases). Trimming shortened V by 7 bases and J by 9 bases, and 18 bases separated the two germline ends. CDR3 length: 13 residues. CDR1 is LNHDA, CDR2 SQIVND, per germline (reference sequence). The CDR3 loop is CASTAQGSRPQYF. In nucleotides, the CDR3 is TGTGCCAGTACCGCACAGGGAAGCAGGCCCCAGTACTTC.

This clone was counted once. The rearrangement joins TRBV7-3 to TRBJ2-2; no clear D. The germline CDR1 and CDR2 sequences are SGHTA and FQGTGA. V was clipped by 4 bases and J by 1 base, with 13 bases between them. CDR3 length: 16 residues. CDR3 nucleotide sequence: TGTGCCAGCAGCTCCCTGACGACTGGGAACACCGGGGAGCTGTTTTTT. The encoded protein is CASSSLTTGNTGELFF.

This CDR3 reads CASSLGGSTVTGELFF. CDR3 nucleotide sequence: TGCGCCAGCAGCCTAGGGGGCAGCACTGTGACCGGGGAGCTGTTTTTT. The chain employs TRBV5-1 and TRBJ2-2, with 7 bases identical to TRBD1. The CDR3 runs 16 residues. CDR1 and CDR2 (germline): SGHRS, YFSETQ. V lost 4 bases to trimming and J lost 5 bases; unmatched junction nucleotides: 11. The complete variable domain, with remaining parts taken from reference TRBV5-1 and TRBJ2-2, reads KAGVTQTPRYLIKTRGQQVTLSCSPISGHRSVSWYQQTPGQGLQFLFEYFSETQRNKGNFPGRFSGRQFSNSRSEMNVSTLELGDSALYLCASSLGGSTVTGELFFGEGSRLTVL.

This clone showed up just once. This chain uses TRBV28 with TRBJ2-7; unclear D gene. The V gene lost 4 bases and the J gene lost 2 bases, with 6 bases spanning the gap. CDR3 length: 12 amino acids. From germline, CDR1 is MDHEN and CDR2 SYDVKM. Written as DNA, the CDR3 is TGTGCCAGCAGTTCGATCGCCTACGAGCAGTACTTC. This codes for CASSSIAYEQYF.

The chain recombines TRBV28 with TRBJ1-2; no firm D call. Deletions cut 6 bases from V and 12 bases from J, with 20 bases between. This CDR3 has 13 amino acids. Germline CDR1 and CDR2: MDHEN and SYDVKM. This chain's CDR3 is CASRDQQTKAHTF. For the CDR3, the DNA is TGTGCCAGCAGAGATCAACAGACCAAAGCTCACACCTTC.

This clone was counted only a few times. The V call is TRBV6-1, the J call TRBJ2-7; a weak D match, TRBD2 (6 bases). The germline CDR1 and CDR2 sequences are MNHNS and SASEGT. CDR3 length: 15 residues. Trimming shortened V by 3 bases and J by 2 bases, and 14 bases separated the two germline ends. The CDR3 coding sequence is TGTGCCAGCAGTGATGCGGGGACTCTACCCTACGAGCAGTACTTC. Encoded protein: CASSDAGTLPYEQYF.

The rearrangement joins TRBV29-1 to TRBJ2-3; 11 bases map to TRBD1. Per the germline V gene, CDR1 is SQVTM and CDR2 is ANQGSEA. The CDR3 extends over 15 amino acids. V lost 6 bases and J lost 2; bases outside the gene matches: 7. The DNA of the CDR3 is TGCAGCGTGGACCGGGACAGGGGGTCCACAGATACGCAGTATTTT. It yields the protein CSVDRDRGSTDTQYF.

The rearrangement uses TRBV27 and TRBJ2-1; D perhaps matches TRBD1 (5 bases). CDR1 is MNHEY and CDR2 is SMNVEV in the germline V gene (reference sequence). This CDR3 is 14 amino acids long. V dropped 2 bases and J dropped 10 bases, with 15 bases sitting between them. The CDR3 here is CASSLIGSGREQFF. The CDR3 nucleotides read TGTGCCAGCAGTTTAATCGGCTCAGGGCGGGAGCAGTTCTTC.

The chain is built from TRBV6-6 and TRBJ2-7; D possibly corresponds to TRBD2 (6 bases). V lost 5 bases and J 4 bases, leaving 9 bases between the germline ends. Germline V gene lookup returns CDR1 MNHNY and CDR2 SVGAGI (reference sequence). This CDR3 is built from 12 residues. CDR3 nucleotide sequence: TGTGCCAGCAGTGGGGACTTGTACGAGCAGTACTTC. This gives the protein CASSGDLYEQYF.

Worth noting for this clone: The junction differs from germline at one of its ends, possibly a read error. The chain has TRBV7-8 and TRBJ2-3; unclear D gene. Germline V CDR1 and CDR2: SGHVS, FQNEAQ. CDR3 length: 14 amino acids. CDR3 DNA: TGTGCCAGCAGCTTAGTATATTACACAGATACGCAATATTTT. Translating gives CASSLVYYTDTQYF.

The rearrangement links TRBV28 to TRBJ2-7, with D tentatively TRBD2 (6 bases). Per the germline V gene, CDR1 is MDHEN and CDR2 is SYDVKM. Trimming took 2 bases from V and 7 from J, leaving 12 bases between them. The CDR3 loop spans 13 amino acids. The CDR3 region is CASSLGRAGEQYF. CDR3 DNA sequence: TGTGCCAGCAGTTTAGGCCGCGCGGGGGAGCAGTACTTC.

As to this clone: Its ends do not fully match the called genes, so a read error is possible. V is TRBV11-2 and J is TRBJ2-5; 8 bases fit TRBD2. This CDR3 spans 16 amino acids. The germline CDR1 and CDR2 sequences are SGHAT and FQNNGV. CDR3 loop: CASSPSSGGYQEAQYF. The CDR3 DNA reads TGTGCCAGCAGCCCCTCGAGCGGGGGATACCAAGAGGCCCAGTACTTC.

This rearrangement joins TRBV28 to TRBJ1-2; D is unclear. The CDR3 is 17 amino acids. Trimming shortened V by 2 bases and J by 6 bases, and 22 bases separated the two germline ends. CDR1 MDHEN and CDR2 SYDVKM come from the germline V gene. Here the CDR3 DNA reads TGTGCCAGCAGTTTAGGGAGTCACCCCATCCTACGCAATGGCTACACCTTC. Translation gives CASSLGSHPILRNGYTF.

DNA for the CDR3: TGTGCCAGCAGTCTGCTACGGAGAGGGTGGGATGAGCAGTTCTTC. Amino acid sequence: CASSLLRRGWDEQFF. This chain uses TRBV27 with TRBJ2-1; D might be TRBD2 (5 bases). Germline V gives CDR1 MNHEY, CDR2 SMNVEV (reference sequence). The CDR3 extends over 15 amino acids. V lost 5 bases to trimming and J lost 8 bases, with 19 bases between them.

This clone was counted only a few times. The chain links TRBV19 to TRBJ2-2, with D hard to call. Germline CDR1 is LNHDA and CDR2 is SQIVND (reference sequence). The CDR3 consists of 15 residues. V was pared by 6 bases and J by 0 bases, with 11 bases between. CDR3 in DNA: TGTGCCAGTAGACGGAGTCGGTCGAACACCGGGGAGCTGTTTTTT. This translates into CASRRSRSNTGELFF.

The chain links TRBV7-2 to TRBJ1-5, with a possible D match to TRBD1 (6 bases). This CDR3 region has 15 residues. The germline CDR1 and CDR2 sequences are SGHTA and FQGNSA. V shed 3 bases and J shed 3 bases, with 12 bases lying between them. CDR3 sequence: CASSFGRGHNQPQHF. The CDR3 DNA sequence: TGTGCCAGCAGCTTTGGCAGGGGACACAATCAGCCCCAGCATTTT. The full variable domain, in which reference TRBV7-2 and TRBJ1-5 provide the parts outside the CDR3, is GAGVSQSPSNKVTEKGKDVELRCDPISGHTALYWYRQSLGQGLEFLIYFQGNSAPDKSGLPSDRFSAERTGGSVSTLTIQRTQQEDSAVYLCASSFGRGHNQPQHFGDGTRLSIL.

Only a few counts were recorded for this clone. This CDR3 reads CASSFSGDLVYEQYF. CDR3 nucleotides: TGCGCCAGCAGCTTCTCAGGTGATTTAGTCTACGAGCAGTACTTC. The J gene is TRBJ2-7, the V gene TRBV5-1; D gene uncertain. V lost 2 bases and J lost 3, with 15 bases in between. In germline, CDR1 is SGHRS, CDR2 YFSETQ. The CDR3 loop spans 15 amino acids. Complete variable domain (other parts from reference TRBV5-1 and TRBJ2-7): KAGVTQTPRYLIKTRGQQVTLSCSPISGHRSVSWYQQTPGQGLQFLFEYFSETQRNKGNFPGRFSGRQFSNSRSEMNVSTLELGDSALYLCASSFSGDLVYEQYFGPGTRLTVT.

V and J are TRBV6-1 and TRBJ2-7; 7 bases align to TRBD2. This CDR3 region has 14 residues. J lost 3 bases, V lost 3 bases, and 5 bases had no gene match. Germline CDR1 reads MNHNS; CDR2 reads SASEGT. CDR3 sequence reads: CASSDLADFYEQYF. The CDR3 region has the DNA TGTGCCAGCAGTGATCTAGCGGACTTCTACGAGCAGTACTTC.

This chain uses TRBV5-1 with TRBJ2-3, with D possibly being TRBD2 (6 bases). Trimming pared 0 bases from V and 2 bases from J, leaving 16 bases between. Germline CDR1 and CDR2: SGHRS and YFSETQ. This CDR3 has 17 residues. The CDR3 region is CASSLDRTTPYTDTQYF. CDR3 in DNA: TGCGCCAGCAGCTTGGATAGGACTACACCATACACAGATACGCAGTATTTT.

The chain couples TRBV10-1 to TRBJ1-3, with 7 bases lining up with TRBD1. This CDR3 contains 15 residues. Unmatched junction bases numbered 8, after V lost 9 bases and J lost 0 bases. The germline V gene has CDR1 WNHNN and CDR2 SYGVQD (reference sequence). The CDR3 DNA is TGCGCCAGGACAGGGAAGTGGGTCTCTGGAAACACCATATATTTT. It translates to CARTGKWVSGNTIYF.

The chain carries TRBV4-1 and TRBJ2-6; D could derive from TRBD1 or TRBD2 (5 bases each). V lost 0 bases and J 3 bases, leaving 18 bases between the germline ends. This CDR3 is built from 19 residues. Looked up from germline, CDR1 is MGHRA and CDR2 is YSYEKL. The CDR3 sequence: CASSQDTGRRVGGANVLTF. The CDR3 coding sequence is TGCGCCAGCAGCCAAGATACGGGACGGAGAGTCGGTGGGGCCAACGTCCTGACTTTC.

This chain joins TRBV6-5 and TRBJ1-1; 9 positions agree with TRBD1. The CDR3 totals 14 residues. Germline CDR1 and CDR2: MNHEY and SVGAGI. V was pared by 5 bases and J by 12 bases, with 13 bases of the junction left unmatched. DNA of the CDR3: TGTGCCAGCAGTACTGGGGCCGGGACAGGGTTAACTTTCTTT. This sequence encodes CASSTGAGTGLTFF.